What follows are 2 T cell receptor beta chains derived from one specimen sequenced in a study of blood T cell repertoires in COVID-19. TCRdb's copy holds only in-frame clones and misses some; the assay was immunoSEQ multiplex PCR. The sample contains 4,000 to 5,500 clones, about nine tenths of which appear only once. Input material: peripheral blood. Receptor source: a man between 65 and 79 years old with COVID-19, enrolled during active disease.

The V call is TRBV3-1 (or the pseudogene TRBV3-2), the J call TRBJ2-5, with D maybe TRBD1 (6 bases). V lost 4 bases to trimming and J lost 1 base, with 13 bases between them. This CDR3 has 15 residues. Germline assignment: CDR1 LGHDT and CDR2 YNNKEL (reference sequence). As DNA, the CDR3 is TGTGCCAGCAGCCCCACCCCAGGGGCCCAAGAGACCCAGTACTTC. Translating gives CASSPTPGAQETQYF.

This chain uses TRBV29-1 with TRBJ2-3, with D maybe TRBD1 (5 bases). From germline, CDR1 is SQVTM and CDR2 ANQGSEA. The CDR3 runs to 14 residues. Trimming shortened V by 3 bases and J by 4 bases, and 14 bases separated the two germline ends. Here the CDR3 reads CSVEGLVVADTQYF. The DNA for the CDR3 is TGCAGCGTTGAGGGGCTAGTGGTAGCAGATACGCAGTATTTT.